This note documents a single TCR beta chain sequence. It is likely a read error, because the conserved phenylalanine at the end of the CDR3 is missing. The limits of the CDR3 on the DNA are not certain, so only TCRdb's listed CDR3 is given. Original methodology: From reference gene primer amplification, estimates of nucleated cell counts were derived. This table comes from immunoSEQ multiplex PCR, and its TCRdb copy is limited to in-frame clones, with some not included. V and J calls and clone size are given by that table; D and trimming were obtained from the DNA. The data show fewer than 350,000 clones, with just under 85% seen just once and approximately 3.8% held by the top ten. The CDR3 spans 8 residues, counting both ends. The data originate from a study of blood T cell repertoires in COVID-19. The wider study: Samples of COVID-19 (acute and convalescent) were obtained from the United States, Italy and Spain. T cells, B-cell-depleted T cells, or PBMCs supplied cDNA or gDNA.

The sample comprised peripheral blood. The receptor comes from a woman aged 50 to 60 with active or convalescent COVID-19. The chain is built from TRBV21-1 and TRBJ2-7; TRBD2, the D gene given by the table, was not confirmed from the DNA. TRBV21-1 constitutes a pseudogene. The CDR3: CASSRSGQ.